Described below is a single T cell receptor beta chain sequence and its context. The data are from a study of blood T cell repertoires in COVID-19. TCRdb's copy holds only in-frame clones and misses some; the assay was immunoSEQ multiplex PCR. The table shows just over 150,000 clones, with 82% occurring only once. Trimming cost V 7 bases and J 3 bases, with 12 bases left between them. The CDR3 totals 13 residues. Germline V gene lookup returns CDR1 MNHEY and CDR2 SVGAGI. The chain is built from TRBV6-5 and TRBJ1-2, with a possible D match to TRBD1 (5 bases). The sample comprised peripheral blood. The origin of this receptor is a middle-aged woman with COVID-19, enrolled during active disease. DNA of the CDR3: TGTGCCAGCACCGGGGGAGGTGACTATGGCTACACCTTC. Protein sequence: CASTGGGDYGYTF.